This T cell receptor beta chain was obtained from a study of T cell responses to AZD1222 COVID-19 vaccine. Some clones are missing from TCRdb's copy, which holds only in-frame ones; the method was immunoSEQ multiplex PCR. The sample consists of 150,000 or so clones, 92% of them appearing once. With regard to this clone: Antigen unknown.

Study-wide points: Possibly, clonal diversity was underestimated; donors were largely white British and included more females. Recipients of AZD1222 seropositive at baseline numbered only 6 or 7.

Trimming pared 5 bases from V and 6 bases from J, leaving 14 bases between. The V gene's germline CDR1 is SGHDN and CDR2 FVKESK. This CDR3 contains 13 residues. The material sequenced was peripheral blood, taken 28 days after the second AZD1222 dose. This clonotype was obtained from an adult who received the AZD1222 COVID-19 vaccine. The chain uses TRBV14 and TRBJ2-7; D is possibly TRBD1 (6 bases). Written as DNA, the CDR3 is TGTGCCAGCAGCACCACAGGGATGGGCGAGCAGTACTTC. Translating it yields CASSTTGMGEQYF.